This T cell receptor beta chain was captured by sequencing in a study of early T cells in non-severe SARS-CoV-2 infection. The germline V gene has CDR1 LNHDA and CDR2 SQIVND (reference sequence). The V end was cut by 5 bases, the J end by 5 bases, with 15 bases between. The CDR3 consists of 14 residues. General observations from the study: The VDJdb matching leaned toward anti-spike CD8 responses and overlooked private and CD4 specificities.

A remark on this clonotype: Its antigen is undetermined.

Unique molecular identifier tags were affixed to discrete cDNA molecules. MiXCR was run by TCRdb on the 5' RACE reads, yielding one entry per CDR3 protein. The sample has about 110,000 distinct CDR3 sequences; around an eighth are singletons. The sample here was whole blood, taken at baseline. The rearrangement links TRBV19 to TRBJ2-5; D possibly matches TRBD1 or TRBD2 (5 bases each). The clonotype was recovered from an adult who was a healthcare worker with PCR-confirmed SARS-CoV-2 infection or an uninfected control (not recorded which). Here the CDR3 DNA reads TGTGCCAGTAGTTCGGGACGCCTGAGGGAGACCCAGTACTTC. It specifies CASSSGRLRETQYF.